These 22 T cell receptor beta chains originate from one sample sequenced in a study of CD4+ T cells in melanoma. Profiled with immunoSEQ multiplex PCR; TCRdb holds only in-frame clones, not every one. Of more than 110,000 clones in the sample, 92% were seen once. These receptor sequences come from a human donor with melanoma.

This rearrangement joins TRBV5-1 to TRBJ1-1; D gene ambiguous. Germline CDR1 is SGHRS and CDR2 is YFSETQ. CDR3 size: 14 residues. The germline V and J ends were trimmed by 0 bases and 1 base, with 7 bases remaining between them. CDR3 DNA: TGCGCCAGCAGCTTGGGGCACGCGAACACTGAAGCTTTCTTT. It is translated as CASSLGHANTEAFF.

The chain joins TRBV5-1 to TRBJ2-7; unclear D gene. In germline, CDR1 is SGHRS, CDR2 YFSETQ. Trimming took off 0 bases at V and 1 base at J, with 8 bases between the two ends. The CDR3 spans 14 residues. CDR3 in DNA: TGCGCCAGCAGCTTGGGTAGTCAGTCCTACGAGCAGTACTTC. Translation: CASSLGSQSYEQYF. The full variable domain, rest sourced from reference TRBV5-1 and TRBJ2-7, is KAGVTQTPRYLIKTRGQQVTLSCSPISGHRSVSWYQQTPGQGLQFLFEYFSETQRNKGNFPGRFSGRQFSNSRSEMNVSTLELGDSALYLCASSLGSQSYEQYFGPGTRLTVT.

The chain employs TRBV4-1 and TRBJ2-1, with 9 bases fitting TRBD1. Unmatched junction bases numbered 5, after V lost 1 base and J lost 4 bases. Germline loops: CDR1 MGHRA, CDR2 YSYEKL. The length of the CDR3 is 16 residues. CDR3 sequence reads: CASSQADRGLYNEQFF. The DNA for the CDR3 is TGCGCCAGCAGCCAAGCGGACAGGGGCTTATACAATGAGCAGTTCTTC.

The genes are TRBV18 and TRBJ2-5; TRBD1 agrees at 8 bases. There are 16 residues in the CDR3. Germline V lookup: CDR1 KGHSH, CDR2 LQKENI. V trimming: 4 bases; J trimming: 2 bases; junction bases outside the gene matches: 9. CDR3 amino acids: CASSLAGTGLQETQYF. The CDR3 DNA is TGTGCCAGCTCACTCGCCGGGACAGGTCTACAAGAGACCCAGTACTTC.

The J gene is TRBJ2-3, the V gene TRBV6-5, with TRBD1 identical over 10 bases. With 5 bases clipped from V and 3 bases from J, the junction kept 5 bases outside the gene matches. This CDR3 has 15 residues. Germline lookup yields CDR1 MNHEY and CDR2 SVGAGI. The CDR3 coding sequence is TGTGCCAGCAGTGGCAGACAGGGGGCAACAGATACGCAGTATTTT. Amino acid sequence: CASSGRQGATDTQYF.

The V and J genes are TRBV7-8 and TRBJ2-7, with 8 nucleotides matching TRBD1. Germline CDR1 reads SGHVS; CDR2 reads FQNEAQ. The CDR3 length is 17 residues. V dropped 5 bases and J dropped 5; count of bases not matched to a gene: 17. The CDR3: CASSPGRITGGMNEQYF. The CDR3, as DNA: TGTGCCAGCAGCCCTGGGAGAATTACAGGGGGAATGAACGAGCAGTACTTC.

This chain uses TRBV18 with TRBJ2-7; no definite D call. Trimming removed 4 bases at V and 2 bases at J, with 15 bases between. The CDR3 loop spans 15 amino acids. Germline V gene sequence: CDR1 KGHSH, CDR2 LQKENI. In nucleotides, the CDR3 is TGTGCCAGCTCACGTAACGGACGTGGGCCCTACGAGCAGTACTTC. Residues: CASSRNGRGPYEQYF.

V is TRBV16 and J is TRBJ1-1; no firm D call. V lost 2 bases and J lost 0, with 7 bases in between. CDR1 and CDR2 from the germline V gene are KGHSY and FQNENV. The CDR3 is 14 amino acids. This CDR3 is CASSQVRMNTEAFF. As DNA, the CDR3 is TGTGCCAGCAGCCAAGTTAGGATGAACACTGAAGCTTTCTTT.

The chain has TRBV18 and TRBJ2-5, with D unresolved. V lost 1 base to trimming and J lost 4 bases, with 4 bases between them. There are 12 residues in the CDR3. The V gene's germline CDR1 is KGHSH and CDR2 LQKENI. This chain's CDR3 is CASSPQRETQYF. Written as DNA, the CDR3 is TGTGCCAGCTCACCACAGCGAGAGACCCAGTACTTC. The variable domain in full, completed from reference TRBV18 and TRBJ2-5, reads NAGVMQNPRHLVRRRGQEARLRCSPMKGHSHVYWYRQLPEEGLKFMVYLQKENIIDESGMPKERFSAEFPKEGPSILRIQQVVRGDSAAYFCASSPQRETQYFGPGTRLLVL.

The CDR3 reads CASSLVGGQGSSGYTF. The CDR3 nucleotides are TGTGCCAGCAGCTTAGTGGGGGGACAGGGGTCTTCTGGCTACACCTTC. The chain couples TRBV7-9 to TRBJ1-2; the match to TRBD1 covers 10 bases. The CDR3 runs to 16 residues. The germline V gene has CDR1 SEHNR and CDR2 FQNEAQ (reference sequence). The junction had 9 bases not matched to a gene; V was cut back by 1 base and J by 7 bases.

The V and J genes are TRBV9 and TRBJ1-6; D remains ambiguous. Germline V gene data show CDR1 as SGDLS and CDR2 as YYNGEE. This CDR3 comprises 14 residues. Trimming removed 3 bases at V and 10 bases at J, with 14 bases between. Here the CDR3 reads CASSEGPGGSPLHF. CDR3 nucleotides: TGTGCCAGCAGCGAAGGACCCGGCGGGTCACCCCTCCACTTT.

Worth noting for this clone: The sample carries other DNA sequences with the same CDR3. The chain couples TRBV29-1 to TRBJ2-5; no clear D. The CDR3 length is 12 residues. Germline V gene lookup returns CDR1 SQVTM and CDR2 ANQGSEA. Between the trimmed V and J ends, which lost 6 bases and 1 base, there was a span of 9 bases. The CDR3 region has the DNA TGCAGCGTCGTAGGGATCCAAGAGACCCAGTACTTC. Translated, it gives CSVVGIQETQYF.

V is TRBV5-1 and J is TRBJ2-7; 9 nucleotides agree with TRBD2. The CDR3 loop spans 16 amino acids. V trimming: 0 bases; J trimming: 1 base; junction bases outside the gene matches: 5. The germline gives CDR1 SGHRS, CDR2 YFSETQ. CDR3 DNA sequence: TGCGCCAGCAGCTTGGCCCTCGCGGGGGGGTCCTACGAGCAGTACTTC. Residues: CASSLALAGGSYEQYF. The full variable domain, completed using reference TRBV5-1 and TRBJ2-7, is KAGVTQTPRYLIKTRGQQVTLSCSPISGHRSVSWYQQTPGQGLQFLFEYFSETQRNKGNFPGRFSGRQFSNSRSEMNVSTLELGDSALYLCASSLALAGGSYEQYFGPGTRLTVT.

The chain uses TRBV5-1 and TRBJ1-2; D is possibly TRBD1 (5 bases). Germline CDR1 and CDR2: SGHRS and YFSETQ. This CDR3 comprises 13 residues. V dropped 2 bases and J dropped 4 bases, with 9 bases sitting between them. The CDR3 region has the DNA TGCGCCAGCAGCTTACGGGACGGCTATGGCTACACCTTC. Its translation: CASSLRDGYGYTF.

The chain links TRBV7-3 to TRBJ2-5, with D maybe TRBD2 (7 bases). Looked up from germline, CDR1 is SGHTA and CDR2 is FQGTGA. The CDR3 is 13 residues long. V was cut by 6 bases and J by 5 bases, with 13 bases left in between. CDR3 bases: TGTGCCAGCAGTCGCGGGGGCTCGGAGACCCAGTACTTC. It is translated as CASSRGGSETQYF.

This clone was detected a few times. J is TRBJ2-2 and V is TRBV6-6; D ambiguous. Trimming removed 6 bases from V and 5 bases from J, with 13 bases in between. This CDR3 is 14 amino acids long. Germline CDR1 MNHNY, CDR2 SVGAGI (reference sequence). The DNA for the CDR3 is TGTGCCAGCAGCCAGCGACAAGGAACCGGGGAGCTGTTTTTT. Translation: CASSQRQGTGELFF.

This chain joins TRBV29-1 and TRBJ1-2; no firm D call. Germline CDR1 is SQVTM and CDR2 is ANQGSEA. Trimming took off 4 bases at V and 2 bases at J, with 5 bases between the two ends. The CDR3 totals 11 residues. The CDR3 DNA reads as TGCAGCGTTGCTGAAAACTATGGCTACACCTTC. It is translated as CSVAENYGYTF.

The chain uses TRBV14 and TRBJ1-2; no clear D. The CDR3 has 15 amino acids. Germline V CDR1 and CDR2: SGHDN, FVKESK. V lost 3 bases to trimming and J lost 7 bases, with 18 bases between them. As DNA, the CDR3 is TGTGCCAGCAGCCAGTTCGCCCGGACCCTTGGTGGCTACACCTTC. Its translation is CASSQFARTLGGYTF.

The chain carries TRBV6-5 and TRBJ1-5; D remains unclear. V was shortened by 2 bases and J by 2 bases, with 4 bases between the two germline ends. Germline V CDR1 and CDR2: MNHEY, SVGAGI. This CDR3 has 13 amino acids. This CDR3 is CASSYARNQPQHF. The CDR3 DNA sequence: TGTGCCAGCAGTTACGCTCGCAATCAGCCCCAGCATTTT.

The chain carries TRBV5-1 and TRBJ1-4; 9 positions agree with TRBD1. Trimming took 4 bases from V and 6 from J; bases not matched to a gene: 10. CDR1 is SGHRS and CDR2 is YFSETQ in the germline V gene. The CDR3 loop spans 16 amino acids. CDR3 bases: TGCGCCAGCAGCCGGGACAGGGAAGAGTACGATGAAAAACTGTTTTTT. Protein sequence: CASSRDREEYDEKLFF.

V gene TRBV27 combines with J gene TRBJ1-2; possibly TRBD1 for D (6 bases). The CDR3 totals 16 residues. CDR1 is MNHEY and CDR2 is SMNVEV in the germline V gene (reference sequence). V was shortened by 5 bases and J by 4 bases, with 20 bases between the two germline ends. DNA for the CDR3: TGTGCCAGCAGTCTTGTGGGGGCAGGCGTTATCTATGGCTACACCTTC. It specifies CASSLVGAGVIYGYTF.

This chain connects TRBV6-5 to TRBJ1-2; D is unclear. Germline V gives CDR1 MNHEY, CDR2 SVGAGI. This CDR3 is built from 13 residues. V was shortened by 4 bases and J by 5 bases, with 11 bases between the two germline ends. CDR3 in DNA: TGTGCCAGCAGTTCCCTAAACACTTATGGCTACACCTTC. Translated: CASSSLNTYGYTF.